Below are 32 T cell receptor beta chains sequenced from a single sample in a study of tumor-infiltrating lymphocytes in primary liver carcinoma. The tissue used was unsorted bulk material of about 19-30 mg. RNA and DNA were co-extracted from it with the AllPrep DNA/RNA mini kit. The researchers produced TCR beta cDNA from roughly 550 ng total RNA with a constant-region primer. Three rounds of nested multiplex PCR with slightly modified ARM-PCR produced TCR beta libraries. Each of the first two PCR rounds ran nine to ten cycles with TRBV1-TRBV30 forward and C-beta reverse primers. TCRdb re-called the multiplex PCR reads through MiXCR, storing one row per CDR3 protein. The sample lists 80,000 or so distinct CDR3 sequences; 71% were seen once. The specimen was liver tumor tissue from sampling region 4. As for subset: tumor region T4, right-lateral pole. These receptors originate from a woman in her fifties or sixties with primary liver carcinoma and hepatitis B virus infection.

The gene calls are TRBV5-1 and TRBJ1-1; D unresolved. The germline V and J ends were trimmed by 0 bases and 5 bases, with 5 bases remaining between them. The CDR3 extends over 12 amino acids. Per the germline V gene, CDR1 is SGHRS and CDR2 is YFSETQ. The CDR3 sequence: CASSLARTEAFF. The CDR3 coding sequence is TGCGCCAGCAGCTTGGCCAGGACTGAAGCTTTCTTT.

As to this clonotype: A much more abundant neighbour one base away suggests this may be a read error. This chain links TRBV7-3 with TRBJ2-1; possible D gene TRBD1, 7 bases. Trimming removed 6 bases from V and 7 bases from J, with 25 bases in between. CDR1 SGHTA and CDR2 FQGTGA come from the germline V gene. The CDR3 sequence is 17 residues long. The CDR3 bases are TGTGCCAGCAGGGCGAAGTTGCCCAGGGGGGCAAATAATGAGCAGTTCTTC. Amino acid sequence: CASRAKLPRGANNEQFF.

About this clonotype itself: This could be a read error, since a much larger clone is one nucleotide away. The gene calls are TRBV9 and TRBJ2-1, with D unresolved. The CDR3 totals 16 residues. Germline-derived CDR1 and CDR2 are SGDLS and YYNGEE. The CDR3: CANSVEATNSYNEQFF. Written as DNA, the CDR3 is TGTGCCAACAGCGTAGAAGCAACTAACTCCTACAATGAGCAGTTCTTC.

As concerns this clonotype: Compared with germline, one end of the junction differs, possibly owing to a read error. This chain joins TRBV11-2 and TRBJ2-2, with TRBD2 as a possible D gene (5 bases). Germline CDR1 SGHAT, CDR2 FQNNGV. CDR3 length equals 15 residues. The CDR3 here is CASIPPRGPTGELSF. DNA of the CDR3: TGTGCCAGCATCCCTCCGCGAGGACCGACCGGGGAGCTGTCTTTT.

Details on this clonotype: At one end, the junction sequence differs from germline, possibly due to a read error. This chain uses TRBV11-2 with TRBJ2-7; 8 positions match TRBD1. The CDR3 is 17 residues long. Per germline, CDR1 SGHAT and CDR2 FQNNGV. The CDR3 bases are TGTGCCAGCAGAACGATCCCGGGACAGGAAAATTCCTACGAGCAGCACTTC. Translation gives CASRTIPGQENSYEQHF.

A word on this clonotype: Just one base apart from a much larger clone, this may be a read error. The V call is TRBV7-8, the J call TRBJ2-1; D gene ambiguous. Germline CDR1 is SGHVS and CDR2 is FQNEAQ. The ends were cut back, 5 bases at V and 3 bases at J, with 11 bases in the middle. This CDR3 has 14 residues. CDR3 sequence: CASSPLGCYNEQFF. The CDR3 nucleotides read TGTGCCAGCAGCCCCCTTGGTTGCTACAATGAGCAGTTCTTC.

Judged by abundance, this clonotype is medium-sized (0.01 to 0.1%). The chain has TRBV29-1 and TRBJ2-5; D gene uncertain. The CDR3 is 11 amino acids. Germline loops: CDR1 SQVTM, CDR2 ANQGSEA. V was pared by 5 bases and J by 5 bases, with 9 bases between. For the CDR3, the DNA is TGCAGCGTTTACGGGCTTGAGACCCAGTACTTC. Translation gives CSVYGLETQYF.

This clonotype has just a few counts. The chain uses TRBV6-4 and TRBJ2-2, with TRBD2 identical over 7 bases. This CDR3 contains 14 residues. Looked up from germline, CDR1 is MRHNA and CDR2 is SNTAGT. Unmatched junction bases numbered 5, after V lost 8 bases and J lost 2 bases. In nucleotides, the CDR3 is TGTGCCAGCCTGACGGGGGGTAACACCGGGGAGCTGTTTTTT. Its translation is CASLTGGNTGELFF.

This clonotype was picked up one time. Compared with germline, one end of the junction differs, possibly owing to a read error. This chain joins TRBV6-2 or TRBV6-3 and TRBJ2-1; TRBD2 aligns across 13 bases. CDR1 is MNHEY and CDR2 is SVGEGT in the germline V gene. The CDR3 consists of 15 residues. The CDR3 spells CVSSPTSGRGAEQFF. For the CDR3, the DNA is TGTGTCAGCAGTCCAACTAGCGGGAGGGGCGCTGAGCAGTTCTTC.

The rearrangement uses TRBV2 and TRBJ2-7; TRBD2 matches at 11 bases. Per the germline V gene, CDR1 is SNHLY and CDR2 is FYNNEI. The CDR3 covers 14 residues. V shed 5 bases and J 3 bases; nucleotides not matched to a gene: 3. The CDR3 DNA is TGTGCCAGCAGTTGTACTAGCGGGGGCTACGAGCAGTACTTC. This codes for CASSCTSGGYEQYF.

The rearrangement links TRBV11-2 to TRBJ2-3, with D perhaps matching TRBD1 (6 bases). Trimming stripped 5 bases from V and 3 bases from J, with 21 bases between. The CDR3 is 17 residues long. Germline CDR1 reads SGHAT; CDR2 reads FQNNGV. This CDR3 is CASSLAPRGKGTDTQYF. Written as DNA, the CDR3 is TGTGCCAGCAGCCTGGCCCCCAGGGGCAAGGGAACAGATACGCAGTATTTT.

Points on this clonotype: Just one base apart from a much larger clone, this may be a read error. This chain links TRBV6-5 with TRBJ2-6; possibly TRBD2 for D (5 bases). Per the germline V gene, CDR1 is MNHEY and CDR2 is SVGAGI. CDR3 length: 17 amino acids. V lost 5 bases and J lost 1, with 15 bases in between. In DNA, the CDR3 is TGTGCCAGCAGTCACGATGCGGGTCCTTCTGGGGCCAACGTCCTGACTTTC. As protein: CASSHDAGPSGANVLTF.

This clonotype was recorded a few times. This chain joins TRBV6-5 and TRBJ1-6, with a possible D match to TRBD1 (5 bases). V shed 0 bases and J shed 9 bases, with 12 bases lying between them. Germline V gene lookup returns CDR1 MNHEY and CDR2 SVGAGI. This CDR3 contains 15 residues. The CDR3 sequence: CASSYSAGLGSPLHF. Written as DNA, the CDR3 is TGTGCCAGCAGTTACTCGGCAGGGTTAGGTTCACCCCTCCACTTT.

Comment on this clonotype: The junction departs from the called germline gene at one end, perhaps through a read error. The genes are TRBV5-1 and TRBJ1-4, with D unresolved. Germline V gene sequence: CDR1 SGHRS, CDR2 YFSETQ. The CDR3 runs 17 residues. CDR3 sequence (DNA): TGCGCCAGCACCTTGGGCCAAATCGGACTGGCTAATGAAAAACTGTCTTTT. Translated, it gives CASTLGQIGLANEKLSF.

The chain carries TRBV6-6 and TRBJ1-2; D uncertain. Trimming stripped 10 bases from V and 5 bases from J, with 20 bases between. Germline CDR1 is MNHNY and CDR2 is SVGAGI (reference sequence). The CDR3 covers 14 residues. The CDR3 sequence: CANSHFLSAYGYTF. Here the CDR3 DNA reads TGTGCCAACAGCCACTTTCTCTCAGCTTATGGCTACACCTTC.

In this sample, this clonotype turned up many times. This chain connects TRBV21-1 to TRBJ1-4; TRBD1, the table's D call, lacks a check against the DNA. TRBV21-1 corresponds to a pseudogene. This CDR3 has 19 amino acids. CDR3 amino acids: CASSKEEGEETGSNEKLFF. The DNA for the CDR3 is TGTGCCAGCAGCAAAGAAGAAGGAGAGGAGACAGGATCTAATGAAAAACTGTTTTTT.

Written as DNA, the CDR3 is TGCAGTGCTACCGTTAACTACAATGAGCAGTTCTTC. Translating gives CSATVNYNEQFF. V usage is TRBV20-1 and J usage is TRBJ2-1; unclear D gene. V was trimmed by 4 bases and J by 3 bases, leaving 7 bases between them. Germline-derived CDR1 and CDR2 are DFQATT and SNEGSKA (reference sequence). CDR3 length: 12 amino acids.

In the case of this clonotype: The junction does not match germline at one end; this may be a read error. This chain uses TRBV10-3 with TRBJ2-5; 7 nucleotides agree with TRBD1. The CDR3 covers 14 residues. The germline gives CDR1 ENHRY, CDR2 SYGVKD. CDR3 nucleotides: TGTACCATCAAAGAGGGGACAGCACAGGGGACCCAGTACTTC. Translating gives CTIKEGTAQGTQYF.

This chain links TRBV11-1 with TRBJ2-7; TRBD2 might be the D (5 bases). CDR3 length: 14 residues. From germline, CDR1 is SGHAT and CDR2 FQDESV (reference sequence). Trimming left V 7 bases short and J 12 bases short, with 25 bases between. The CDR3 protein is CASKSAGSPYELYF. The CDR3 region has the DNA TGTGCCAGCAAGTCGGCGGGTAGCCCCTACGAGTTGTACTTC.

The table lists this clonotype with a count of one. At one end the junction does not follow the germline gene, possibly because of a read error. The rearrangement joins TRBV6-6 to TRBJ1-1; D perhaps matches TRBD1 (6 bases). Germline lookup yields CDR1 MNHNY and CDR2 SVGAGI (reference sequence). The CDR3 covers 13 residues. The CDR3 DNA is TGTGCCATCAGCCTACAGGGACTCACTGGAGCTTTCTTC. Translation: CAISLQGLTGAFF.

About this clonotype: No conserved phenylalanine or tryptophan ends this CDR3, so it is likely a read error. This chain links TRBV28 with TRBJ2-7, with D tentatively TRBD1 (8 bases). V was trimmed by 3 bases and J by 4 bases, leaving 16 bases between them. CDR1 and CDR2 from the germline V gene are MDHEN and SYDVKM. This CDR3 has 15 amino acids. The CDR3 loop reads CASSFPDRGGYEQYL. CDR3 DNA: TGTGCCAGCAGTTTTCCCGACAGGGGAGGGTACGAGCAGTACTTA.

Note on this clonotype: The conserved phenylalanine or tryptophan normally closing the CDR3 is absent here, so this likely arose from a read error. The gene calls are TRBV6-5 and TRBJ1-2; D perhaps matches TRBD1 (6 bases). The CDR3 sequence is 13 residues long. The germline V gene has CDR1 MNHEY and CDR2 SVGAGI. The V gene lost 0 bases and the J gene lost 8 bases, with 10 bases spanning the gap. CDR3 loop: CASSYSRGRGYTI. Here the CDR3 DNA reads TGTGCCAGCAGTTACTCACGGGGGCGGGGCTACACCATC.

A word on this clonotype: One end of the junction is discordant with germline, which a read error may explain. The chain joins TRBV6-1 to TRBJ2-7; no reliable D call. The CDR3 covers 15 residues. The germline CDR1 and CDR2 sequences are MNHNS and SASEGT. CDR3 sequence: CDSSEIGGSSYEQYF. In nucleotides, the CDR3 is TGTGACAGCAGTGAAATTGGCGGCAGCTCCTACGAGCAGTACTTC.

The chain uses TRBV29-1 and TRBJ1-2; 9 nucleotides agree with TRBD1. After removal of 3 bases from V and 13 bases from J, the junction contained 9 bases not matched to a gene. The CDR3 contains 12 residues. In germline, CDR1 is SQVTM, CDR2 ANQGSEA. In DNA form, the CDR3 reads TGCAGCGTTGAGGACAGGGGATATGGCCGCACCTTC. Translating gives CSVEDRGYGRTF.

This chain links TRBV11-2 with TRBJ2-2; D not resolved. Germline CDR1 and CDR2: SGHAT and FQNNGV. The germline V and J ends were trimmed by 1 base and 8 bases, with 8 bases remaining between them. This CDR3 contains 13 residues. CDR3 loop: CASSLGMSGELFF. Written as DNA, the CDR3 is TGTGCCAGCAGCTTAGGTATGTCTGGGGAGCTGTTTTTT.

Of note for this clonotype: The junction departs from germline at one end; a sequencing error may be responsible. V is TRBV11-2 and J is TRBJ2-1; D may be TRBD2 (5 bases). The length of the CDR3 is 14 residues. Germline CDR1 SGHAT, CDR2 FQNNGV. The CDR3 protein is CASSIDGSRIEQFF. CDR3 coding DNA: TGTGCCAGCAGCATAGATGGGAGCCGCATTGAGCAGTTCTTC. Together with reference TRBV11-2 and TRBJ2-1, the CDR3 gives the full variable domain: EAGVAQSPRYKIIEKRQSVAFWCNPISGHATLYWYQQILGQGPKLLIQFQNNGVVDDSQLPKDRFSAERLKGVDSTLKIQPAKLEDSAVYLCASSIDGSRIEQFFGPGTRLTVL.

Of note for this clonotype: Given a much more abundant clone one base away, this may be a read error. The chain recombines TRBV5-1 with TRBJ1-3, with a tentative D call TRBD1 (5 bases). Germline V gene data show CDR1 as SGHRS and CDR2 as YFSETQ. The CDR3 extends over 16 amino acids. Trimming took 4 bases from V and 0 from J, leaving 14 bases between them. CDR3 sequence reads: CASSMMGGISGNTIYF. The CDR3 DNA is TGCGCCAGCAGCATGATGGGGGGAATCTCTGGAAACACCATATATTTT.

About this clonotype: Since the CDR3 does not end with the conserved phenylalanine or tryptophan, this likely comes from a read error. It is unclear where the CDR3 begins or ends on the DNA, so no DNA is shown, and the CDR3 is as TCRdb lists it. The rearrangement joins TRBV29-1 to TRBJ2-1; the table's D call, TRBD2, has no DNA check behind it. The CDR3 length equals 14 residues, ends included. Germline CDR1 reads SQVTM; CDR2 reads ANQGSEA. Here the CDR3 reads CSAESGTSANEKFL.

A note on this clonotype: A much more abundant neighbour one base away suggests this may be a read error. V and J are TRBV28 and TRBJ2-1, with TRBD2 matching 7 bases. V lost 8 bases, J lost 9 bases, and 10 bases stayed unmatched. The CDR3 runs 13 residues. From germline, CDR1 is MDHEN and CDR2 SYDVKM. The CDR3, as DNA: TGTGCCAGCGGGACTACCGGGAGCGGTGAGCAGTTCTTC. This codes for CASGTTGSGEQFF. Full variable domain (missing parts from reference TRBV28 and TRBJ2-1): DVKVTQSSRYLVKRTGEKVFLECVQDMDHENMFWYRQDPGLGLRLIYFSYDVKMKEKGDIPEGYSVSREKKERFSLILESASTNQTSMYLCASGTTGSGEQFFGPGTRLTVL.

This sequence joins TRBV11-3 and TRBJ2-5; 8 nucleotides match TRBD1. Germline loops: CDR1 SGHNT, CDR2 YENEEA. The CDR3 sequence is 14 residues long. Unmatched junction bases numbered 7, after V lost 6 bases and J lost 4 bases. The CDR3 region has the DNA TGTGCCAGCAGTCAAGACAGGGGACGAGAGACCCAGTACTTC. The encoded protein is CASSQDRGRETQYF.

The count of this clonotype is one. This could be a read error, since a much larger clone is one nucleotide away. V usage is TRBV28 and J usage is TRBJ2-4; D tentatively fits TRBD1 or TRBD2 (5 bases each). Germline V lookup: CDR1 MDHEN, CDR2 SYDVKM. The CDR3 covers 15 residues. The CDR3 region is CANSSHGTAKNIQYF. In nucleotides, the CDR3 is TGTGCCAACAGTTCCCACGGGACAGCCAAAAACATTCAGTACTTC.

This clonotype was seen only a few times. The germline gene is not matched at one end of the junction; a read error may be the cause. The rearrangement joins TRBV12-3 or TRBV12-4 to TRBJ2-1; TRBD2 agrees at 9 bases. The CDR3 length is 15 residues. CDR3 sequence (DNA): TGTGTCAGTAGAGACGAGCGGGAGGCCCCCAATGAGCAGCTCTTC. It specifies CVSRDEREAPNEQLF.